These 19 T cell receptor beta chains originate from one sample sequenced in a study of blood T cell repertoires in COVID-19. The protocol was immunoSEQ multiplex PCR, while the TCRdb copy is restricted to in-frame clones and leaves out a portion. The repertoire holds about 69,000 clones, with almost 80% as singletons. What was sequenced was peripheral blood. All receptors come from a man aged 55-75 years with acute or convalescent COVID-19.

This clone showed up just once. The J gene is TRBJ2-5, the V gene TRBV5-8; TRBD2 aligns across 8 bases. The CDR3 length is 16 residues. The germline V gene has CDR1 SGHTS and CDR2 YDEGEE. With 0 bases clipped from V and 4 bases from J, the junction kept 8 bases outside the gene matches. CDR3 region: CASSLGLAGTRETQYF. In DNA, the CDR3 is TGTGCCAGCAGCTTGGGGTTAGCGGGGACTCGAGAGACCCAGTACTTC.

The chain uses TRBV7-3 and TRBJ1-2; 9 bases align to TRBD1. This CDR3 comprises 14 residues. Germline CDR1 is SGHTA and CDR2 is FQGTGA. Trimming removed 5 bases from V and 8 bases from J; junction bases left unmatched: 9. The DNA of the CDR3 is TGTGCCAGCAGCCCAACGGGACAGGGTGAGGGCTACACCTTC. Its translation: CASSPTGQGEGYTF.

The chain joins TRBV6-2 or TRBV6-3 to TRBJ2-1; 7 bases agree with TRBD2. Germline V gene data show CDR1 as MNHEY and CDR2 as SVGEGT. The V and J ends lost 6 bases and 0 bases, in that order; junction bases with no gene match: 8. The CDR3 consists of 16 residues. CDR3 bases: TGTGCCAGCAGCTCTAGAGCGGGGTACTCCTACAATGAGCAGTTCTTC. Protein: CASSSRAGYSYNEQFF.

V gene TRBV25-1 combines with J gene TRBJ1-2, with 8 bases lining up with TRBD1. Germline V gene lookup returns CDR1 MGHDK and CDR2 SYGVNS. V trimming: 1 base; J trimming: 4 bases; junction bases outside the gene matches: 5. This CDR3 contains 15 residues. CDR3 residues: CASSEWKTGAYGYTF. The CDR3 DNA reads TGTGCCAGCAGTGAATGGAAGACAGGGGCCTATGGCTACACCTTC.

The chain joins TRBV6-5 to TRBJ1-5, with 7 bases fitting TRBD1. Losses at the gene ends were 2 bases for V and 7 bases for J; bases not matched to a gene: 8. In germline, CDR1 is MNHEY, CDR2 SVGAGI. This CDR3 is built from 15 residues. The CDR3 loop reads CASSYRQGGLQPQHF. DNA for the CDR3: TGTGCCAGCAGTTACCGCCAGGGGGGCCTACAGCCCCAGCATTTT.

The chain employs TRBV13 and TRBJ1-4, with 10 nucleotides matching TRBD1. CDR1 and CDR2 (germline): PRHDT, FYEKMQ (reference sequence). V lost 5 bases, J lost 4 bases, and 10 bases stayed unmatched. This CDR3 contains 17 residues. CDR3 sequence reads: CASSKTGQGGFNEKLFF. CDR3 DNA: TGTGCCAGCAGCAAAACCGGACAGGGGGGATTTAATGAAAAACTGTTTTTT.

The chain uses TRBV24-1 and TRBJ2-1, with unresolved D. CDR1 and CDR2 (germline): KGHDR, SFDVKD. Trimming removed 7 bases at V and 3 bases at J, with 9 bases between. The CDR3 is 13 residues long. The CDR3 is CATSLVGYNEQFF. DNA for the CDR3: TGTGCCACCAGCCTAGTAGGCTACAATGAGCAGTTCTTC.

The chain has TRBV5-1 and TRBJ1-1; the D gene is possibly TRBD1 (6 bases). In germline, CDR1 is SGHRS, CDR2 YFSETQ. V lost 0 bases to trimming and J lost 4 bases, with 13 bases between them. The CDR3 consists of 15 residues. The CDR3 sequence is CASSLDRAGGTEAFF. CDR3 DNA: TGCGCCAGCAGCTTGGACAGGGCGGGGGGCACTGAAGCTTTCTTT.

This rearrangement joins TRBV12-3 or TRBV12-4 to TRBJ1-5; D not certain. Between the trimmed V and J ends, which lost 4 bases and 4 bases, there was a span of 8 bases. This CDR3 spans 13 amino acids. The CDR3 protein is CASSSKTNQPQHF. In nucleotides, the CDR3 is TGTGCCAGCAGTTCAAAAACAAATCAGCCCCAGCATTTT.

This clone was counted once. The chain is built from TRBV19 and TRBJ1-2; D call uncertain. CDR1 and CDR2 (germline): LNHDA, SQIVND (reference sequence). The CDR3 sequence is 12 residues long. V lost 3 bases to trimming and J lost 8 bases, with 10 bases between them. The CDR3, as DNA: TGTGCCAGTAGTATCCCTTTAGTAGGCTACACCTTC. As protein: CASSIPLVGYTF.

The genes are TRBV6-6 and TRBJ1-5, with D uncertain. CDR3 length equals 12 residues. Trimming removed 7 bases from V and 5 bases from J, with 9 bases in between. In germline, CDR1 is MNHNY, CDR2 SVGAGI (reference sequence). The CDR3: CASKQTDQPQHF. CDR3 DNA: TGTGCCAGCAAACAGACGGATCAGCCCCAGCATTTT.

The J gene is TRBJ2-7, the V gene TRBV18; 10 bases are shared with TRBD2. V lost 4 bases to trimming and J lost 3 bases; unmatched junction nucleotides: 6. The germline CDR1 and CDR2 sequences are KGHSH and LQKENI. The CDR3 spans 15 residues. CDR3 protein: CASSQIAGGSYEQYF. DNA of the CDR3: TGTGCCAGCTCACAGATAGCGGGGGGAAGCTACGAGCAGTACTTC.

The chain joins TRBV6-5 to TRBJ1-1, with 7 bases that match TRBD1. Germline loops: CDR1 MNHEY, CDR2 SVGAGI. The CDR3 is 15 residues long. V gave up 8 bases and J gave up 1 base; unmatched junction bases: 10. The CDR3 DNA reads TGTGCCAGCTTACCCCGGTGGGACAGGAACACTGAAGCTTTCTTT. Protein sequence: CASLPRWDRNTEAFF.

With regard to this clone: Germline is not matched at one junction end, which may reflect a read error. The chain employs TRBV7-9 and TRBJ2-7; the match to TRBD2 covers 8 bases. The CDR3 runs 12 residues. CDR1 and CDR2 (germline): SEHNR, FQNEAQ (reference sequence). Here the CDR3 DNA reads TGTGCCAGCAGCTTAGGTCGGGGGGGCCCAAACTTC. It translates to CASSLGRGGPNF.

This chain joins TRBV7-9 and TRBJ1-6, with unresolved D. The V gene lost 1 base and the J gene lost 8 bases, with 24 bases spanning the gap. Germline V CDR1 and CDR2: SEHNR, FQNEAQ (reference sequence). This CDR3 is built from 19 residues. CDR3 in amino acids: CASSLGAGRYLQYDSPLHF. In DNA form, the CDR3 reads TGTGCCAGCAGCTTAGGGGCTGGCAGGTACCTACAATACGATTCACCCCTCCACTTT. The complete variable domain, with remaining parts taken from reference TRBV7-9 and TRBJ1-6, reads DTGVSQNPRHKITKRGQNVTFRCDPISEHNRLYWYRQTLGQGPEFLTYFQNEAQLEKSRLLSDRFSAERPKGSFSTLEIQRTEQGDSAMYLCASSLGAGRYLQYDSPLHFGNGTRLTVT.

This chain joins TRBV9 and TRBJ1-1; D not resolved. The length of the CDR3 is 14 residues. Deletions cut 0 bases from V and 5 bases from J, with 11 bases between. Germline V CDR1 and CDR2: SGDLS, YYNGEE. Here the CDR3 DNA reads TGTGCCAGCAGCGTAGGAGGACGGGGAACTGAAGCTTTCTTT. Translating gives CASSVGGRGTEAFF.

This chain connects TRBV6-5 to TRBJ1-1; possible D gene TRBD1, 6 bases. Germline-derived CDR1 and CDR2 are MNHEY and SVGAGI. This CDR3 spans 15 amino acids. The V gene lost 4 bases and the J gene lost 0 bases, with 12 bases spanning the gap. The CDR3 protein is CASSLGQFMNTEAFF. The DNA for the CDR3 is TGTGCCAGCAGTTTAGGACAGTTCATGAACACTGAAGCTTTCTTT.

This rearrangement joins TRBV5-1 to TRBJ1-6; weak D call: TRBD1 (6 bases). The CDR3 is 14 residues long. V lost 1 base to trimming and J lost 8 bases, with 10 bases between them. CDR1 and CDR2 (germline): SGHRS, YFSETQ. CDR3 in amino acids: CASSLSDSDSPLHF. The CDR3 DNA sequence: TGCGCCAGCAGCTTGTCGGACAGTGATTCACCCCTCCACTTT.

The chain recombines TRBV5-1 with TRBJ1-2; 10 bases are shared with TRBD1. This CDR3 contains 17 residues. The V gene's germline CDR1 is SGHRS and CDR2 YFSETQ. V lost 0 bases, J lost 4 bases, and 9 bases stayed unmatched. The CDR3 DNA reads as TGCGCCAGCAGCTTGGCCGACAGGGGGCCCCTAAGCTATGGCTACACCTTC. Translation gives CASSLADRGPLSYGYTF.